In this sample, the clone carrying this TCR beta chain turned up once. Methods used by the authors: Reference gene primer amplification gave nucleated cell count estimates. Sequenced by immunoSEQ multiplex PCR; TCRdb stores in-frame clones only, minus some. That table supplies the V and J calls and clone size; D and trimming were determined from the DNA. The repertoire consists of a few hundred thousand clones, with around 89% occurring once and the leading ten covering around 0.8%. These data belong to a study of blood T cell repertoires in COVID-19. The CDR3 length is 12 residues. V lost 4 bases, J lost 4 bases, and 8 bases lay in between. CDR1 SGHDT and CDR2 YYEEEE come from the germline V gene.

The chain couples TRBV5-6 to TRBJ1-1, with D hard to call. The sequenced sample consisted of peripheral blood. The receptor was derived from a man aged 30-40 years with acute or convalescent COVID-19. The CDR3: CASSVTGTEAFF. In DNA, the CDR3 is TGTGCCAGCAGCGTGACGGGCACTGAAGCTTTCTTT.